Listed below are T cell receptor beta chains from one sample, sequenced in a study of blood T cell repertoires in COVID-19. Clones were sequenced by immunoSEQ multiplex PCR, and TCRdb holds only the in-frame ones, with some missing. The repertoire holds some 39,000 clones, with around three quarters as singletons. Sequencing was done on a sample of peripheral blood. All receptors derive from an elderly man with acute or convalescent COVID-19. Both conserved end residues are trimmed from each CDR3.

j_call,v_call,cdr3_aa
TRBJ1-2,TRBV7-7,ASSPDRGGSYT
TRBJ1-1,TRBV28,ASSRQGPMNTEAF
TRBJ2-7,TRBV7-8,ASSRDTWYEQY
TRBJ1-6,TRBV30,AWSSAGGSPLH
TRBJ1-1,TRBV5-5,ASSWGGLTNTEAF
TRBJ1-1,TRBV30,AWSVGLRQGGTEAF
TRBJ2-5,TRBV7-3,ASSLGFGTVQETQY
TRBJ1-1,TRBV28,ASTTRGGRAF
TRBJ1-1,TRBV5-1,ASSSGQPNTEAF
TRBJ2-1,TRBV11-2,ASSLDLGEQF
TRBJ2-2,TRBV28,ASSFFLRGSGSGELF
TRBJ1-5,TRBV10-2,ASSDPSLPQH
TRBJ2-2,TRBV27,ASSLYSGEGLAGELF
TRBJ2-5,TRBV9,ASSVRPGTGKETQY
TRBJ1-2,TRBV3-1/TRBV3-2,ASSQVSVLGYT
TRBJ2-1,TRBV30,AWRSVLGYNEQF
TRBJ2-1,TRBV10-2,ATTKEGAREQF
TRBJ2-1,TRBV18,ASSPRTSGGAGEQF
TRBJ1-1,TRBV6-5,ASNLLTGATEAF
TRBJ1-6,TRBV11-2,ASSSRTAAGSPLH
TRBJ2-2,TRBV5-8,ASSLMLNTGELF
TRBJ2-4,TRBV12-3/TRBV12-4,ASSLRGNIQY
TRBJ2-7,TRBV7-2,ASGQGSYEQY
TRBJ1-6,TRBV15,ATSRSTTGSPLH
TRBJ2-7,TRBV6-1,ASSEGGTVTYEQY
TRBJ2-3,TRBV2,ATAVRSRDADTQY
TRBJ2-1,TRBV5-1,ASSLASGLNEQF
TRBJ2-2,TRBV6-5,ASRSQGAVHGELF
TRBJ1-4,TRBV30,AWTQQDSPNEKLF
TRBJ1-1,TRBV18,ASSPQGGDTEAF
TRBJ1-1,TRBV19,ASSIARMNTEAF
TRBJ1-2,TRBV6-6,ASSLSVNYGYT
TRBJ2-1,TRBV2,ASSEGTGGYEQF
TRBJ2-7,TRBV10-3,AMGQGVGYEQY
TRBJ2-7,TRBV5-4,ASSLGLAGVGEQY
TRBJ1-6,TRBV6-5,ASSYSTGPANSPLH
TRBJ1-4,TRBV6-5,ASSLTTGVLAELF
TRBJ2-1,TRBV7-3,ASSSGGGSYNEQF
TRBJ1-6,TRBV28,ASSPQGVSNSPLH
TRBJ2-1,TRBV5-4,ASSGQWTSGNNEQF
TRBJ2-1,TRBV6-1,ASSELAGSYNEQF
TRBJ2-7,TRBV5-6,ASGRLTSAQY
TRBJ2-7,TRBV6-4,ASSDSKHGPKTYEQY
TRBJ1-1,TRBV7-2,ASSLRRTV
TRBJ2-3,TRBV9,ASSVGTGWTDTQY
TRBJ1-5,TRBV15,ATSRNRGNQPQH
TRBJ2-7,TRBV3-1/TRBV3-2,ASSHLYEREQY
TRBJ2-3,TRBV3-1/TRBV3-2,ASSPPLAGGSTDTQY
TRBJ2-6,TRBV6-5,ASSSVAGANVLT
TRBJ2-1,TRBV12-3/TRBV12-4,ASSYSGGPF
TRBJ1-4,TRBV27,ASSKQGEDEKLF
TRBJ2-3,TRBV6-5,ASIGRADTQY
TRBJ2-7,TRBV11-2,ASSLGPGKKRIEQY